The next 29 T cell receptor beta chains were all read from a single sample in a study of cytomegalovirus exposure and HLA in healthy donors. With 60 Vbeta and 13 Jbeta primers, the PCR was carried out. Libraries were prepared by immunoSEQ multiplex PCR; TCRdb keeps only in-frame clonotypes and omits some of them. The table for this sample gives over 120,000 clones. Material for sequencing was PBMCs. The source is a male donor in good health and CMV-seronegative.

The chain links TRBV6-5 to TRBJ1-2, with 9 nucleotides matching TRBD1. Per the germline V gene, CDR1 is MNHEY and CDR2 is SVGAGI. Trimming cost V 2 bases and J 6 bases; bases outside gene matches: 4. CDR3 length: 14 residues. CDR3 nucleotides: TGTGCCAGCAGTTACCACACAGGGGGCAATGGCTACACCTTC. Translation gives CASSYHTGGNGYTF.

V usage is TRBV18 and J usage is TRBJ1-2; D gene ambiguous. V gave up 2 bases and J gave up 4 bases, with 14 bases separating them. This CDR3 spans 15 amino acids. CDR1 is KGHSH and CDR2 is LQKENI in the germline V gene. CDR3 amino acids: CASSPEDFSSYGYTF. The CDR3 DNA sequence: TGTGCCAGCTCACCAGAGGATTTCTCATCCTATGGCTACACCTTC. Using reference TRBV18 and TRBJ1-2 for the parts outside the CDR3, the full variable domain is NAGVMQNPRHLVRRRGQEARLRCSPMKGHSHVYWYRQLPEEGLKFMVYLQKENIIDESGMPKERFSAEFPKEGPSILRIQQVVRGDSAAYFCASSPEDFSSYGYTFGSGTRLTVV.

The chain's CDR3 is CAWRSWTGAYEQYF. The CDR3 nucleotides are TGTGCCTGGAGATCGTGGACAGGGGCCTACGAGCAGTACTTC. This chain connects TRBV30 to TRBJ2-7; 9 positions agree with TRBD1. CDR1 and CDR2 from the germline V gene are GTSNPN and SVGIG (reference sequence). This CDR3 comprises 14 residues. Germline trimming cut 3 bases from V and 2 bases from J; bases unmatched to any gene: 5. Looking up the rest from reference TRBV30 and TRBJ2-7 gives the full variable domain: SQTIHQWPATLVQPVGSPLSLECTVEGTSNPNLYWYRQAAGRGLQLLFYSVGIGQISSEVPQNLSASRPQDRQFILSSKKLLLSDSGFYLCAWRSWTGAYEQYFGPGTRLTVT.

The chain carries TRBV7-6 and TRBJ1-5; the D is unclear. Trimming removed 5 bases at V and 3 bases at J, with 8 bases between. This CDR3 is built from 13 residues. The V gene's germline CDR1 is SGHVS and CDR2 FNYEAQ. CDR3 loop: CASSPLPNQPQHF. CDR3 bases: TGTGCCAGCAGCCCCCTACCCAATCAGCCCCAGCATTTT.

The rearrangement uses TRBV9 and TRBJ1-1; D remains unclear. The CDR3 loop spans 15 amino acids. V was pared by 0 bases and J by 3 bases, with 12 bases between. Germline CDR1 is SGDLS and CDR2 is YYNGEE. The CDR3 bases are TGTGCCAGCAGCGTAGGACCGAGGGAGCACACTGAAGCTTTCTTT. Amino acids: CASSVGPREHTEAFF.

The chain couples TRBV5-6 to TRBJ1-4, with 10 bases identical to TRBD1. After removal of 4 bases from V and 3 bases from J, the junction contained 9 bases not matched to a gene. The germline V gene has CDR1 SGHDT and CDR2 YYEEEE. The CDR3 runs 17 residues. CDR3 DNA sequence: TGTGCCAGCAGCAACCCGGGACAGGGGATGGCTAATGAAAAACTGTTTTTT. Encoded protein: CASSNPGQGMANEKLFF.

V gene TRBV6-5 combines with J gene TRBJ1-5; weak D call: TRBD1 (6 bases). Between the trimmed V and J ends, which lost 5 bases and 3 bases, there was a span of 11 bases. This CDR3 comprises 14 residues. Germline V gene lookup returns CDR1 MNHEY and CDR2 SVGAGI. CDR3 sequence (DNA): TGTGCCAGCAGTCTGGACAGCGCCAATCAGCCCCAGCATTTT. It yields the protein CASSLDSANQPQHF.

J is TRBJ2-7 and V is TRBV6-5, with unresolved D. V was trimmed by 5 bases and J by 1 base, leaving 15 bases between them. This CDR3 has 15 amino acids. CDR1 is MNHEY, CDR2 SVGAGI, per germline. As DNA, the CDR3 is TGTGCCAGCAGTAAACTGGGCGTGAGTTCCTACGAGCAGTACTTC. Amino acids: CASSKLGVSSYEQYF.

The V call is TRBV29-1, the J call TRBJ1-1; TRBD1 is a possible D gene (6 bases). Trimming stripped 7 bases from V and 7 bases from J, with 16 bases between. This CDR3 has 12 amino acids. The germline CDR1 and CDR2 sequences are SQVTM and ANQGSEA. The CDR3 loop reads CSAYPGAYEAFF. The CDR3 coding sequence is TGCAGCGCATACCCAGGGGCCTATGAAGCTTTCTTT.

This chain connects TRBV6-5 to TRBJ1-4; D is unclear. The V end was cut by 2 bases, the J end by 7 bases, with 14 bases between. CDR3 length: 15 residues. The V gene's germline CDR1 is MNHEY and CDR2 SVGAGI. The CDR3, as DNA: TGTGCCAGCAGTTACACGGGGTATACCGGTGAAAAACTGTTTTTT. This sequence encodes CASSYTGYTGEKLFF.

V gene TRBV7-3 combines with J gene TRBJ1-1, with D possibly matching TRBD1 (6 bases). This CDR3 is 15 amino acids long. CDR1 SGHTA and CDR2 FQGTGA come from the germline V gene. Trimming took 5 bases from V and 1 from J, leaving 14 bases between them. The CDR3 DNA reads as TGTGCCAGCAGCCCCCGAGGACAGAAGAACACTGAAGCTTTCTTT. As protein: CASSPRGQKNTEAFF. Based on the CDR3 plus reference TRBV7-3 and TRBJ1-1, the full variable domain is GAGVSQTPSNKVTEKGKYVELRCDPISGHTALYWYRQSLGQGPEFLIYFQGTGAADDSGLPNDRFFAVRPEGSVSTLKIQRTERGDSAVYLCASSPRGQKNTEAFFGQGTRLTVV.

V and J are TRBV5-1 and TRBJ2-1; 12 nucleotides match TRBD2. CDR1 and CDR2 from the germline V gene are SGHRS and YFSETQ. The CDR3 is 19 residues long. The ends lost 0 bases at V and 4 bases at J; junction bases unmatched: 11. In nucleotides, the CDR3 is TGCGCCAGCAGCTTGGGCCTAGCGGGGGGGCCGGTGAGGTACAATGAGCAGTTCTTC. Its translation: CASSLGLAGGPVRYNEQFF.

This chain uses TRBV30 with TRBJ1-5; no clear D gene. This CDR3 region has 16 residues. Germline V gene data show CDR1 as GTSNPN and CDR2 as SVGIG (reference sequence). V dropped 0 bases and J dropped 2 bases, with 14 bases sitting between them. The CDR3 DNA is TGTGCCTGGAGTGTTCGAAGTCTCGGGGGCAATCAGCCCCAGCATTTT. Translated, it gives CAWSVRSLGGNQPQHF.

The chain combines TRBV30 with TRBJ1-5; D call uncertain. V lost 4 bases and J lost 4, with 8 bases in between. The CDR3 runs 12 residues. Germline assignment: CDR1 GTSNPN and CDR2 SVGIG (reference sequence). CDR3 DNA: TGTGCCTGGACCCAGGAAAATCAGCCCCAGCATTTT. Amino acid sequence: CAWTQENQPQHF.

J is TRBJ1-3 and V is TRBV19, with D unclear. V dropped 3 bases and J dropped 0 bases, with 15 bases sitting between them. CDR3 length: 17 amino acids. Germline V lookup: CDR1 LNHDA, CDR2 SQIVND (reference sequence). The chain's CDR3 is CASSIGSGSLSGNTIYF. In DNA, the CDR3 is TGTGCCAGTAGTATTGGTTCTGGGAGCCTCTCTGGAAACACCATATATTTT.

The CDR3 DNA sequence: TGTGCCATCGCTCTGGGGGGGGGCACAGATACGCAGTATTTT. This encodes CAIALGGGTDTQYF. The rearrangement uses TRBV10-3 and TRBJ2-3, with 7 nucleotides matching TRBD2. The CDR3 has 14 residues. The germline V gene encodes CDR1 ENHRY and CDR2 SYGVKD. The J segment lost 1 base and the V segment lost 8 bases, leaving 6 bases of the junction unmatched.

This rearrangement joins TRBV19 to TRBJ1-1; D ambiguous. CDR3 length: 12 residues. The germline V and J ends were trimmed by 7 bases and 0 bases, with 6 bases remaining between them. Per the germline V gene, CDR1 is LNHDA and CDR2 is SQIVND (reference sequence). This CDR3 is CASMEMNTEAFF. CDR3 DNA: TGTGCCAGTATGGAGATGAACACTGAAGCTTTCTTT.

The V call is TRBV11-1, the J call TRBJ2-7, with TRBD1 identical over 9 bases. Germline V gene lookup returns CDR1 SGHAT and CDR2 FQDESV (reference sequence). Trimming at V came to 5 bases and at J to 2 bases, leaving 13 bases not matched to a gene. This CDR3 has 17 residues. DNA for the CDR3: TGTGCCAGCAGCCCCCCCCAGAGGGACAGGGTTGCCTACGAGCAGTACTTC. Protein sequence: CASSPPQRDRVAYEQYF.

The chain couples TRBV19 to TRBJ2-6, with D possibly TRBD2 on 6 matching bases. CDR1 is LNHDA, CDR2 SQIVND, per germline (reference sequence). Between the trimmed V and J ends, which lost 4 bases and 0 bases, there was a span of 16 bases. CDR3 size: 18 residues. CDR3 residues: CASSTPTSRNSGANVLTF. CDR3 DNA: TGTGCCAGTAGTACCCCGACTAGTCGGAACTCTGGGGCCAACGTCCTGACTTTC.

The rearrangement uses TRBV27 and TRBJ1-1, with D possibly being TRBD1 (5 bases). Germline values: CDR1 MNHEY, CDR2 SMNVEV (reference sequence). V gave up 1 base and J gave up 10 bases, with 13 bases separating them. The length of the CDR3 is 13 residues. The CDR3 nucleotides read TGTGCCAGCAGTTTATTTATAGGGGATCGAGCTTTCTTT. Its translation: CASSLFIGDRAFF.

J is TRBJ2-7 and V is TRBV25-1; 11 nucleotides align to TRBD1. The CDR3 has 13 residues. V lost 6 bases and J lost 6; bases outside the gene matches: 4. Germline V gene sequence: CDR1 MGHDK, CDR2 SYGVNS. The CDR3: CASRDRGRGEQYF. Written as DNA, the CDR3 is TGTGCCAGCAGGGACAGGGGGCGCGGCGAGCAGTACTTC.

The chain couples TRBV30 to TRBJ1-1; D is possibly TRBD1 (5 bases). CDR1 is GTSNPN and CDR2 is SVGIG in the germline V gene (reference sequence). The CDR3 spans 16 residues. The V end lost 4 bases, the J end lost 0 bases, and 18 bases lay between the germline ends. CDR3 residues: CAWTPGRVGVNTEAFF. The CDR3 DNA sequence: TGTGCCTGGACCCCTGGCCGGGTAGGGGTGAACACTGAAGCTTTCTTT.

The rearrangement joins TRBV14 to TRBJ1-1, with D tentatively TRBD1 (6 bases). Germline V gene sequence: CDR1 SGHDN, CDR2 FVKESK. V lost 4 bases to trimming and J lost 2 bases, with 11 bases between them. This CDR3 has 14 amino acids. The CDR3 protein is CASSPGHLNTEAFF. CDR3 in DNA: TGTGCCAGCAGCCCGGGACACCTAAACACTGAAGCTTTCTTT.

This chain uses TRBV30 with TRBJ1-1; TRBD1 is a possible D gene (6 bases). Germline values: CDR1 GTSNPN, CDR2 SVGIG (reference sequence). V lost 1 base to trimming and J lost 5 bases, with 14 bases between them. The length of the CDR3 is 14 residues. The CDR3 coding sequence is TGTGCCTGGAGTGAGGGGGGGCGAAGGACTGAAGCTTTCTTT. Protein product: CAWSEGGRRTEAFF. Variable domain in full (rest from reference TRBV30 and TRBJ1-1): SQTIHQWPATLVQPVGSPLSLECTVEGTSNPNLYWYRQAAGRGLQLLFYSVGIGQISSEVPQNLSASRPQDRQFILSSKKLLLSDSGFYLCAWSEGGRRTEAFFGQGTRLTVV.

CDR3 in DNA: TGTGCCAGCAGCGATGGACAGGGTAATTCACCCCTCCACTTT. This encodes CASSDGQGNSPLHF. The chain has TRBV6-4 and TRBJ1-6; 8 positions agree with TRBD1. This CDR3 region has 14 residues. The V gene's germline CDR1 is MRHNA and CDR2 SNTAGT. V was clipped by 6 bases and J by 6 bases; unmatched bases: 4.

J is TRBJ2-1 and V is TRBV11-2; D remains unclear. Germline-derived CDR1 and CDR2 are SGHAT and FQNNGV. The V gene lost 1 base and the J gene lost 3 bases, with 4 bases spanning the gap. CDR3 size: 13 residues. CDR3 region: CASSLVLYNEQFF. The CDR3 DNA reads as TGTGCCAGCAGCTTAGTACTCTACAATGAGCAGTTCTTC.

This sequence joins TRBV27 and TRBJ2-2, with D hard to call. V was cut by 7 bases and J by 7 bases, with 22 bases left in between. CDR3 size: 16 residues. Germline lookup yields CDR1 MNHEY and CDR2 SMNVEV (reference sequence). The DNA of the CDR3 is TGTGCCAGCAAACATACAGACACGATTGAGCTCGGGGAGCTGTTTTTT. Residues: CASKHTDTIELGELFF.

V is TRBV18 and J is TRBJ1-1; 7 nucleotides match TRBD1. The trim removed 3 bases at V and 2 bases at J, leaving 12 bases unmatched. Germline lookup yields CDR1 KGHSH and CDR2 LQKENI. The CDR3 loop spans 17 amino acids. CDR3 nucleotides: TGTGCCAGCTCACCTAAGTCCCAACAGGGGACTAACACTGAAGCTTTCTTT. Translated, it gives CASSPKSQQGTNTEAFF.

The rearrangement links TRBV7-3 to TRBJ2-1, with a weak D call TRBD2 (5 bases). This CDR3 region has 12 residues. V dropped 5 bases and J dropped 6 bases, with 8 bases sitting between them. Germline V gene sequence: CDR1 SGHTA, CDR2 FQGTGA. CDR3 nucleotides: TGTGCCAGCAGCCGGAGCGGCAATGAGCAGTTCTTC. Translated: CASSRSGNEQFF.